This TCR beta chain is from a study of blood T cell repertoires in COVID-19. Study overall: Donors in the United States, Italy and Spain gave samples during acute or convalescent COVID-19. The analysed material was cDNA or gDNA that came from T cells, B-cell-depleted T cells, or PBMCs.

The authors' processing: Amplification from reference gene primers served as the basis for estimated nucleated cell counts. Assay: immunoSEQ multiplex PCR; the TCRdb copy retains only in-frame clones and omits some. V, J and clone size were drawn from that table, and D and trimming were deduced from the DNA. The table lists 200,000 to 250,000 clones, around four fifths of them singletons. There are 14 residues in the CDR3. Germline-derived CDR1 and CDR2 are MNHEY and SVGAGI. Trimming cost V 6 bases and J 2 bases; bases outside gene matches: 3. The chain carries TRBV6-5 and TRBJ2-7, with TRBD2 matching 11 bases. This sequence was found in a woman older than 75 with COVID-19, enrolled during active disease. Sequencing used peripheral blood. The CDR3 nucleotides read TGTGCCAGCAGCTATAGCGGGAGGGCCTACGAGCAGTACTTC. This codes for CASSYSGRAYEQYF.